Shown below are 17 T cell receptor beta chains from a single sample sequenced in a study of long-term antiretroviral therapy in people with HIV. Sequencing used immunoSEQ v3.0 at survey level. This table comes from immunoSEQ multiplex PCR, and its TCRdb copy is limited to in-frame clones, with some not included. The table records more than 35,000 clones, 70% to 90% of them present only once. This material consisted of unsorted PBMCs, taken just before starting antiretroviral therapy. Receptors originate from a woman aged 18-30 years with HIV.

The genes are TRBV6-5 and TRBJ1-2, with D unresolved. The germline V and J ends were trimmed by 2 bases and 3 bases, with 10 bases remaining between them. There are 14 residues in the CDR3. Germline V gene sequence: CDR1 MNHEY, CDR2 SVGAGI. CDR3 coding DNA: TGTGCCAGCAGTTACGGTGAGGCAGACTATGGCTACACCTTC. Translated, it gives CASSYGEADYGYTF.

The V gene is TRBV28, the J gene TRBJ2-7; weak D call: TRBD1 (6 bases). Per the germline V gene, CDR1 is MDHEN and CDR2 is SYDVKM. V was cut by 6 bases and J by 4 bases, with 13 bases left in between. The CDR3 covers 13 residues. The CDR3 DNA sequence: TGTGCCAGCAGATTGACGACAGGTTACGAGCAGTACTTC. This sequence encodes CASRLTTGYEQYF.

The chain carries TRBV19 and TRBJ2-1, with TRBD2 identical over 13 bases. The CDR3 loop spans 19 amino acids. V lost 8 bases and J lost 2; bases outside the gene matches: 15. Looked up from germline, CDR1 is LNHDA and CDR2 is SQIVND (reference sequence). DNA for the CDR3: TGTGCCAGTTCGAGGACTAGCGGGAGCGGTTGGGGGCCCTACAATGAGCAGTTCTTC. Its protein product is CASSRTSGSGWGPYNEQFF.

The rearrangement links TRBV7-9 to TRBJ2-3; 8 nucleotides line up with TRBD2. This CDR3 has 16 amino acids. Germline values: CDR1 SEHNR, CDR2 FQNEAQ (reference sequence). After removal of 2 bases from V and 3 bases from J, the junction contained 7 bases not matched to a gene. The CDR3 loop is CASSLSGGLGTDTQYF. Here the CDR3 DNA reads TGTGCCAGCAGCTTATCGGGAGGGTTAGGAACAGATACGCAGTATTTT.

This sequence joins TRBV13 and TRBJ2-2; tentatively, D is TRBD2 (6 bases). The CDR3 is made up of 15 amino acids. Trimming pared 3 bases from V and 2 bases from J, leaving 10 bases between. Germline-derived CDR1 and CDR2 are PRHDT and FYEKMQ (reference sequence). CDR3 DNA sequence: TGTGCCAGCAGCTTCGGCGGGGCCAACACCGGGGAGCTGTTTTTT. Translation: CASSFGGANTGELFF.

This chain joins TRBV7-9 and TRBJ2-3; 7 bases align to TRBD2. Germline V CDR1 and CDR2: SEHNR, FQNEAQ (reference sequence). The V and J ends lost 5 bases and 4 bases, in that order; junction bases with no gene match: 12. This CDR3 has 16 amino acids. The CDR3 sequence is CASSDWGGPSADTQYF. DNA for the CDR3: TGTGCCAGCAGCGACTGGGGAGGGCCCTCAGCAGATACGCAGTATTTT.

This clone was seen more than once but under ten times. The chain combines TRBV7-8 with TRBJ2-3; D might be TRBD2 (6 bases). The V and J ends lost 1 base and 4 bases respectively, with 15 bases between them. The V gene's germline CDR1 is SGHVS and CDR2 FQNEAQ. CDR3 length: 16 residues. CDR3 DNA sequence: TGTGCCAGCAGCTTAGGCGGCCGGGGGACCGCAGATACGCAGTATTTT. It yields the protein CASSLGGRGTADTQYF. Drawing the rest from reference TRBV7-8 and TRBJ2-3, the complete variable domain is GAGVSQSPRYKVAKRGQDVALRCDPISGHVSLFWYQQALGQGPEFLTYFQNEAQLDKSGLPSDRFFAERPEGSVSTLKIQRTQQEDSAVYLCASSLGGRGTADTQYFGPGTRLTVL.

J is TRBJ2-5 and V is TRBV30; 9 positions match TRBD2. J was trimmed by 2 bases and V by 2 bases; bases with no gene match: 6. Germline V gene sequence: CDR1 GTSNPN, CDR2 SVGIG (reference sequence). The CDR3 extends over 15 amino acids. CDR3 nucleotides: TGTGCCTGGAGTCCACGGCTAGCGGGACAAGAGACCCAGTACTTC. It encodes CAWSPRLAGQETQYF.

The chain employs TRBV9 and TRBJ1-2, with 9 bases aligning to TRBD1. Per the germline V gene, CDR1 is SGDLS and CDR2 is YYNGEE. The CDR3 length is 17 residues. V lost 3 bases to trimming and J lost 3 bases; unmatched junction nucleotides: 12. The CDR3 here is CASSGGGQGALDYGYTF. The CDR3 DNA reads as TGTGCCAGCAGCGGGGGGGGACAGGGAGCTCTAGACTATGGCTACACCTTC.

The sample holds a few counts of this clone. J is TRBJ1-1 and V is TRBV28; D ambiguous. CDR3 length: 12 amino acids. Looked up from germline, CDR1 is MDHEN and CDR2 is SYDVKM. Trimming removed 2 bases from V and 2 bases from J, with 3 bases in between. The CDR3 region has the DNA TGTGCCAGCAGTTTAGGAAACACTGAAGCTTTCTTT. This encodes CASSLGNTEAFF.

V usage is TRBV7-6 and J usage is TRBJ2-2, with D perhaps matching TRBD2 (5 bases). Deletions cut 0 bases from V and 2 bases from J, with 10 bases between. Germline CDR1 is SGHVS and CDR2 is FNYEAQ. The CDR3 is made up of 16 amino acids. The CDR3 DNA is TGTGCCAGCAGCTTAGCGCGGGTAACCAACACCGGGGAGCTGTTTTTT. Translating gives CASSLARVTNTGELFF.

This chain joins TRBV4-1 and TRBJ2-7; D not resolved. V was clipped by 0 bases and J by 3 bases, with 6 bases between them. CDR1 and CDR2 from the germline V gene are MGHRA and YSYEKL. This CDR3 contains 13 residues. CDR3 amino acids: CASSQESSYEQYF. The CDR3 DNA reads TGCGCCAGCAGCCAAGAGAGCAGCTACGAGCAGTACTTC.

Here the CDR3 reads CASSLRANTGELFF. CDR3 nucleotides: TGTGCCAGCAGCTTACGGGCTAACACCGGGGAGCTGTTTTTT. The gene calls are TRBV7-2 and TRBJ2-2, with D unclear. In germline, CDR1 is SGHTA, CDR2 FQGNSA. V was cut by 2 bases and J by 2 bases, with 6 bases left in between. This CDR3 is 14 amino acids long.

V usage is TRBV5-1 and J usage is TRBJ2-2; D ambiguous. The CDR3 runs 14 residues. Germline values: CDR1 SGHRS, CDR2 YFSETQ. Trimming took 0 bases from V and 0 from J, leaving 3 bases between them. The CDR3 DNA sequence: TGCGCCAGCAGCTTGGACCCGAACACCGGGGAGCTGTTTTTT. Residues: CASSLDPNTGELFF.

The chain carries TRBV28 and TRBJ1-5, with a weak D call TRBD1 (5 bases). Between the trimmed V and J ends, which lost 3 bases and 5 bases, there was a span of 14 bases. The CDR3 is 15 residues long. The germline V gene has CDR1 MDHEN and CDR2 SYDVKM. The CDR3 nucleotides read TGTGCCAGCAGTTTGGAAGGGGCCCCGTATCAGCCCCAGCATTTT. Its protein is CASSLEGAPYQPQHF.

CDR3 coding DNA: TGTGCCAGCTCACCACCTATTCCGGGCCAAAGTTGGAACAGGCCAACTAACTATGGCTACACCTTC. This translates into CASSPPIPGQSWNRPTNYGYTF. V and J are TRBV18 and TRBJ1-2, with D perhaps matching TRBD1 (5 bases). From germline, CDR1 is KGHSH and CDR2 LQKENI. The CDR3 covers 22 residues. The ends were cut back, 0 bases at V and 0 bases at J, with 29 bases in the middle.

The count of this clone is one. V and J are TRBV11-3 and TRBJ2-2, with D uncertain. Germline lookup yields CDR1 SGHNT and CDR2 YENEEA. The CDR3 extends over 14 amino acids. Trimming left V 1 base short and J 5 bases short, with 8 bases between. CDR3 nucleotides: TGTGCCAGCAGCTTAGGACGGTCTACCGGGGAGCTGTTTTTT. This encodes CASSLGRSTGELFF.